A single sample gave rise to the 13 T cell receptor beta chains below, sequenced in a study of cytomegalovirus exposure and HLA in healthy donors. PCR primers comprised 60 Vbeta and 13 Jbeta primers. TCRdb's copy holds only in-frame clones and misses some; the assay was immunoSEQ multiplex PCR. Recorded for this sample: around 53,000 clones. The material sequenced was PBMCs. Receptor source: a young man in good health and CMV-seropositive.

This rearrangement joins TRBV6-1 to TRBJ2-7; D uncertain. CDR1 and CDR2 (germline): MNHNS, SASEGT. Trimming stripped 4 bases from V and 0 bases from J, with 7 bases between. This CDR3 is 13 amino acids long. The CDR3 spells CASSAYSSYEQYF. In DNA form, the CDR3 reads TGTGCCAGCAGTGCCTACAGCTCCTACGAGCAGTACTTC.

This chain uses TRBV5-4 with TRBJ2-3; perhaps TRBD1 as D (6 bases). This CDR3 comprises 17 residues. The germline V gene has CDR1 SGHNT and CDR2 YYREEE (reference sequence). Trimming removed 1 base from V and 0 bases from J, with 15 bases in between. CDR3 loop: CASSLLRGGASTDTQYF. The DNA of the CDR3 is TGTGCCAGCAGCTTGTTAAGAGGGGGAGCTAGCACAGATACGCAGTATTTT. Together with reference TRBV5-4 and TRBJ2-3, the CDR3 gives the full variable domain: ETGVTQSPTHLIKTRGQQVTLRCSSQSGHNTVSWYQQALGQGPQFIFQYYREEENGRGNFPPRFSGLQFPNYSSELNVNALELDDSALYLCASSLLRGGASTDTQYFGPGTRLTVL.

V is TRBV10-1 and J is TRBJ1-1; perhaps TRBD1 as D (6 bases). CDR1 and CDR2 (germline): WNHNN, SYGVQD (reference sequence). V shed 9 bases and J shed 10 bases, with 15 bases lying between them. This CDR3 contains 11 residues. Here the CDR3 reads CASDRRGGAFF. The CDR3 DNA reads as TGCGCCAGTGACAGGCGAGGGGGAGCTTTCTTT.

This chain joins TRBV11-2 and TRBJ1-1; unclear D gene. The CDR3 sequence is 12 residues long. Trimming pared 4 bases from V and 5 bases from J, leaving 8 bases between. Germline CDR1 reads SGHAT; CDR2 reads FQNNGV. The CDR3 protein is CASSYFRTEAFF. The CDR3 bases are TGTGCCAGCAGCTACTTCAGGACTGAAGCTTTCTTT.

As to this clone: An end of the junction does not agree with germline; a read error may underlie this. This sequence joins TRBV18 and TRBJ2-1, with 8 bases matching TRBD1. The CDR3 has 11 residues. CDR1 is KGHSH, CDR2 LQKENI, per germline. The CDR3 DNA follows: TGTGCCAGCTCACCAGGGACAGGAGAGGTCTTC. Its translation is CASSPGTGEVF.

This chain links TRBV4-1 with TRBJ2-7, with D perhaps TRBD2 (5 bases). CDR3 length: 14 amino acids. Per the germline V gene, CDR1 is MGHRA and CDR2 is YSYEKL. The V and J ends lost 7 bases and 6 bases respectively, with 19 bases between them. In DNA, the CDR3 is TGCGCCAGCACCTCATTTCCCCGGACTCTCGAGCAGTACTTC. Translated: CASTSFPRTLEQYF.

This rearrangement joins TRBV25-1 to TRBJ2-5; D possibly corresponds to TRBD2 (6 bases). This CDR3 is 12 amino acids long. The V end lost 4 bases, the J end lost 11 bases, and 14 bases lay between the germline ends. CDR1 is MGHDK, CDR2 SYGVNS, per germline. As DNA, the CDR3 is TGTGCCAGCAGTGGAGGCCCTCGGGAGCAGTACTTC. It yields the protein CASSGGPREQYF.

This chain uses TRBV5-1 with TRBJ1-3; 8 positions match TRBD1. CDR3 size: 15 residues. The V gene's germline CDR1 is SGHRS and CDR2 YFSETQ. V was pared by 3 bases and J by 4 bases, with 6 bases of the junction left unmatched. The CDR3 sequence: CASSYGQGDGNTIYF. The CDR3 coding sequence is TGCGCCAGCAGCTACGGACAGGGAGACGGAAACACCATATATTTT.

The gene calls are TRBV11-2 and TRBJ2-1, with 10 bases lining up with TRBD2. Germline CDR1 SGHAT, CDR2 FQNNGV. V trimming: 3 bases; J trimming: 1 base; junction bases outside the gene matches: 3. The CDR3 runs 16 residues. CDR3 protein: CASSFTSGASYNEQFF. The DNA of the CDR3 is TGTGCCAGCAGCTTCACTAGCGGGGCTTCCTACAATGAGCAGTTCTTC.

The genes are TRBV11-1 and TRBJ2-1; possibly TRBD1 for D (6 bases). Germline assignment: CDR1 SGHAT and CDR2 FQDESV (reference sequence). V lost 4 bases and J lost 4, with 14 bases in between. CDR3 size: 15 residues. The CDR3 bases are TGTGCCAGCAGCTCGACAGGTAGGGGGTACAATGAGCAGTTCTTC. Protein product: CASSSTGRGYNEQFF. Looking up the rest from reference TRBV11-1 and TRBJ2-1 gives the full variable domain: EAEVAQSPRYKITEKSQAVAFWCDPISGHATLYWYRQILGQGPELLVQFQDESVVDDSQLPKDRFSAERLKGVDSTLKIQPAELGDSAMYLCASSSTGRGYNEQFFGPGTRLTVL.

The CDR3 loop reads CASKRGTGELFF. CDR3 DNA sequence: TGTGCCAGCAAAAGGGGGACCGGGGAGCTGTTTTTT. J is TRBJ2-2 and V is TRBV6-5; D is perhaps TRBD1 (6 bases). V lost 7 bases, J lost 5 bases, and 8 bases lay in between. Germline CDR1 MNHEY, CDR2 SVGAGI. CDR3 length: 12 amino acids.

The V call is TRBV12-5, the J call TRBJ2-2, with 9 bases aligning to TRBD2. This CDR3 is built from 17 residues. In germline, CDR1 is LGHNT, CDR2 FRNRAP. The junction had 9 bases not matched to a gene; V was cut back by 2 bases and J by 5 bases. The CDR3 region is CASGLTLAGLGTGELFF. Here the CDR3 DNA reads TGTGCTAGTGGTTTGACCCTAGCGGGACTGGGAACCGGGGAGCTGTTTTTT.

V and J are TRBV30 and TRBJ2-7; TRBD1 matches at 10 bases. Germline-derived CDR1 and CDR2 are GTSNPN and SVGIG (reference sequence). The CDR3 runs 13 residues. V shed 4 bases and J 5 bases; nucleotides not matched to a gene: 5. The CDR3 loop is CAWTDRGRDEQYF. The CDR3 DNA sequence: TGTGCCTGGACCGACAGGGGGCGAGACGAGCAGTACTTC.